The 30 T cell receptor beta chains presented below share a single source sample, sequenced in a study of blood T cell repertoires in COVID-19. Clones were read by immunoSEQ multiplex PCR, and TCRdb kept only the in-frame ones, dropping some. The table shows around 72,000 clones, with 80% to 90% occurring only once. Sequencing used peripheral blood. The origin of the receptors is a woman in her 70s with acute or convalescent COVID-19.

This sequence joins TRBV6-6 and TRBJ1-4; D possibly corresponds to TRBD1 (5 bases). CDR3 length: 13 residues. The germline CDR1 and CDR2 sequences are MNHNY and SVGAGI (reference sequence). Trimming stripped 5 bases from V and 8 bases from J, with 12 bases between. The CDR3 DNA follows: TGTGCCAGCAGTCTCAGGGTTGGCGAAAAACTGTTTTTT. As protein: CASSLRVGEKLFF.

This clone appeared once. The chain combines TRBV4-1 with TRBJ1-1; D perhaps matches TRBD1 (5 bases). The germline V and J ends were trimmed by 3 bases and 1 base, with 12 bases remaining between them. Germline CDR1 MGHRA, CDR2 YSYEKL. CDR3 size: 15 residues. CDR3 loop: CASSQEGRTNTEAFF. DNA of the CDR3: TGCGCCAGCAGCCAGGAGGGACGGACGAACACTGAAGCTTTCTTT.

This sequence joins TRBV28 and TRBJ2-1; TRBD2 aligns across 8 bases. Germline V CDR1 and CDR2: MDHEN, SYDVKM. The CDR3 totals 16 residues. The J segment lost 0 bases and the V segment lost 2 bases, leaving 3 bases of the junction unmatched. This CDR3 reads CASSLLAGHSYNEQFF. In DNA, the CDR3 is TGTGCCAGCAGTTTACTAGCGGGCCACTCCTACAATGAGCAGTTCTTC. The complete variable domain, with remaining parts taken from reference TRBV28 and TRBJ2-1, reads DVKVTQSSRYLVKRTGEKVFLECVQDMDHENMFWYRQDPGLGLRLIYFSYDVKMKEKGDIPEGYSVSREKKERFSLILESASTNQTSMYLCASSLLAGHSYNEQFFGPGTRLTVL.

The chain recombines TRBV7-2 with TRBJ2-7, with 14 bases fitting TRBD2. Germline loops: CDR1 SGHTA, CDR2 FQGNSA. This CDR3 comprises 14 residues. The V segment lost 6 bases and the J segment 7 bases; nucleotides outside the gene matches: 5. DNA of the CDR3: TGTGCCAGCAGTCGACTAGCGGGAGGGGGGGAGCAGTACTTC. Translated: CASSRLAGGGEQYF.

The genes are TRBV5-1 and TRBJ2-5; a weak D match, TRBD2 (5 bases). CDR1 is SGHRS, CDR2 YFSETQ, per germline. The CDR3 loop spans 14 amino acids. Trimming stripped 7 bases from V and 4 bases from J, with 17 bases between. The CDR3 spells CASRDPIEGETQYF. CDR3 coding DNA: TGCGCCAGCCGGGATCCAATAGAGGGAGAGACCCAGTACTTC.

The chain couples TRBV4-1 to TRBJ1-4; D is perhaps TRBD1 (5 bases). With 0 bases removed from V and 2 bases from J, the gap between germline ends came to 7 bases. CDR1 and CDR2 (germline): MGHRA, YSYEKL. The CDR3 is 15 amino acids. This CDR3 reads CASSQDRQTNEKLFF. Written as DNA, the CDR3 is TGCGCCAGCAGCCAAGATCGACAGACTAATGAAAAACTGTTTTTT.

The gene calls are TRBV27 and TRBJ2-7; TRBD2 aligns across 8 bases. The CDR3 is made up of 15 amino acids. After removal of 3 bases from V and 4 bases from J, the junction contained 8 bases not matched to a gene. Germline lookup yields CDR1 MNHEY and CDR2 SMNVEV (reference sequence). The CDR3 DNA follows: TGTGCCAGCAGTTTCACCGGGAGGGCCGGGTACGAGCAGTACTTC. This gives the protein CASSFTGRAGYEQYF.

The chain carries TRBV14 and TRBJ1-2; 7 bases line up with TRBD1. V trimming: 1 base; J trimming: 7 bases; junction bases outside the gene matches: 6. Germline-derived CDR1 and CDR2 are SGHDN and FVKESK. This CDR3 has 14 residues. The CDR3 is CASSQVRGTSGYTF. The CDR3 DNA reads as TGTGCCAGCAGCCAAGTCAGGGGGACAAGTGGCTACACCTTC.

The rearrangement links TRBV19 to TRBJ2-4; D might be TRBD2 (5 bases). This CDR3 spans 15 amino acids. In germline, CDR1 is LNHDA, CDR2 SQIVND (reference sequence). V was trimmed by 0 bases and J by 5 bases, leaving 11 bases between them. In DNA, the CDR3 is TGTGCCAGTAGTATAGAGGGGAGAGTCCAAAACATTCAGTACTTC. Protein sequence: CASSIEGRVQNIQYF.

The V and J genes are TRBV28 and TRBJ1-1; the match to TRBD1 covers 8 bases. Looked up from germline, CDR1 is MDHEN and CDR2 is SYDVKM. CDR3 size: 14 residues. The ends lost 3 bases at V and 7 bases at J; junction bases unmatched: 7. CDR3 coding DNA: TGTGCCAGCAGTTTTTTGCAGGGGGCTATTGAAGCTTTCTTT. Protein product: CASSFLQGAIEAFF.

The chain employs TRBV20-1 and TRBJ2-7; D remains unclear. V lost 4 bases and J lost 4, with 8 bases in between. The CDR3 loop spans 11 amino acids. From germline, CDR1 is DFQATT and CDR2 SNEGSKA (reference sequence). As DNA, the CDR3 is TGCAGTGCTACTGAAGCGTACGAGCAGTACTTC. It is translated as CSATEAYEQYF.

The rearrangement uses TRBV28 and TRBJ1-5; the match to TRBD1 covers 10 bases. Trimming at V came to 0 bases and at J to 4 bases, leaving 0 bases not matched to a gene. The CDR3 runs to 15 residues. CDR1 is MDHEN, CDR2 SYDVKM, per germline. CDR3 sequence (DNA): TGTGCCAGCAGTTTATGGGGACAGGGGAATCAGCCCCAGCATTTT. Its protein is CASSLWGQGNQPQHF.

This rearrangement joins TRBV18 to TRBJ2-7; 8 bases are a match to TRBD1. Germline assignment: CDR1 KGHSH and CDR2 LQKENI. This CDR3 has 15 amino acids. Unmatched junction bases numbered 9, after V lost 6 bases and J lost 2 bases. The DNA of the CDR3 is TGTGCCAGCTCCTCAACCTCACAGGGGGCCTACGAGCAGTACTTC. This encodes CASSSTSQGAYEQYF.

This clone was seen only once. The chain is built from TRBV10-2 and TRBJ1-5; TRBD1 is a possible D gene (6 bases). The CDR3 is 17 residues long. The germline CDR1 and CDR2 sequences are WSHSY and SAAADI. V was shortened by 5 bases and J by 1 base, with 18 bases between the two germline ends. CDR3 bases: TGCGCCAGCAGTAGGGGGGGCCTTCGGGTGAGCAATCAGCCCCAGCATTTT. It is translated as CASSRGGLRVSNQPQHF.

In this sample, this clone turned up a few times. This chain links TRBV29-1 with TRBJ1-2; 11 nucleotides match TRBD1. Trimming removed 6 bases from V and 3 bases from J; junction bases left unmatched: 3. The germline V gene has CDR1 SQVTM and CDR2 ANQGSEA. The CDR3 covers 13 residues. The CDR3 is CSVRTGGHYGYTF. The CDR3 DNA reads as TGCAGCGTCCGGACAGGGGGCCACTATGGCTACACCTTC.

CDR3 DNA: TGTGCCAGCAGCTTGGTAGGGGCGCGCTACACCTTC. It codes for CASSLVGARYTF. The chain has TRBV5-6 and TRBJ1-2; TRBD1 might be the D (5 bases). Germline CDR1 is SGHDT and CDR2 is YYEEEE. Trimming stripped 0 bases from V and 9 bases from J, with 9 bases between. The CDR3 spans 12 residues.

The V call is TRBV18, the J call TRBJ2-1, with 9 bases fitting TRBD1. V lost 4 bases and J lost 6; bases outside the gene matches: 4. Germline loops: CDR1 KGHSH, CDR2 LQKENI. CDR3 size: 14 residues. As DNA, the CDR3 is TGTGCCAGCTCACTCGACAGGGGGGGCAATGAGCAGTTCTTC. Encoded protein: CASSLDRGGNEQFF.

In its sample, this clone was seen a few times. CDR3 loop: CASSQAANYGYTF. CDR3 bases: TGTGCCAGCAGCCAGGCAGCTAACTATGGCTACACCTTC. The chain couples TRBV3-1 (or the pseudogene TRBV3-2) to TRBJ1-2, with D uncertain. V was pared by 3 bases and J by 0 bases, with 5 bases between. Per the germline V gene, CDR1 is LGHDT and CDR2 is YNNKEL (reference sequence). The CDR3 extends over 13 amino acids.

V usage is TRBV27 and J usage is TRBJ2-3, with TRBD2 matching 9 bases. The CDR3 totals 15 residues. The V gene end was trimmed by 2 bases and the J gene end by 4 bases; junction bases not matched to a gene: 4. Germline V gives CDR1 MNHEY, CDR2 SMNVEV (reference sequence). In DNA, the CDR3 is TGTGCCAGCAGTTTAGCGGGAGGGGTCCCAGATACGCAGTATTTT. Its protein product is CASSLAGGVPDTQYF.

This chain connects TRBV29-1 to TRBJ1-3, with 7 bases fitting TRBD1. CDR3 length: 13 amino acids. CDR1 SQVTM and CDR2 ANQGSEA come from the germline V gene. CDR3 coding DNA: TGCGGGGGCGGAGGACAGGCTGGAAACACCATATATTTT. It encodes CGGGGQAGNTIYF.

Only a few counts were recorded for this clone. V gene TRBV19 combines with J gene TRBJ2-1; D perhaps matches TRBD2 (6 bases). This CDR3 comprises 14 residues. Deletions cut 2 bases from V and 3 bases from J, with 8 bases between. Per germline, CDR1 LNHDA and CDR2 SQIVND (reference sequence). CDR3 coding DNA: TGTGCCAGTAGTATAAGCGGGTACTACAATGAGCAGTTCTTC. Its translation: CASSISGYYNEQFF.

The chain's CDR3 is CASTRREAHYGYTF. The CDR3 DNA sequence: TGTGCCAGCACCCGCAGGGAAGCCCACTATGGCTACACCTTC. This chain connects TRBV7-9 to TRBJ1-2; possible D gene TRBD1, 5 bases. CDR3 length: 14 residues. V gave up 7 bases and J gave up 3 bases, with 15 bases separating them. Germline loops: CDR1 SEHNR, CDR2 FQNEAQ (reference sequence).

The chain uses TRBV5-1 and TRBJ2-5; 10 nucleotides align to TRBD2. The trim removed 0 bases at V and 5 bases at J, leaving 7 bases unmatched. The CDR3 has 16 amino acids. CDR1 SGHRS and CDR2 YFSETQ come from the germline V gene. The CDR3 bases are TGCGCCAGCAGCTTGGGTCCAGCGGGAGGGCCGGAGACCCAGTACTTC. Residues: CASSLGPAGGPETQYF. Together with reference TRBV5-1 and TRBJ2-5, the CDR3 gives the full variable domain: KAGVTQTPRYLIKTRGQQVTLSCSPISGHRSVSWYQQTPGQGLQFLFEYFSETQRNKGNFPGRFSGRQFSNSRSEMNVSTLELGDSALYLCASSLGPAGGPETQYFGPGTRLLVL.

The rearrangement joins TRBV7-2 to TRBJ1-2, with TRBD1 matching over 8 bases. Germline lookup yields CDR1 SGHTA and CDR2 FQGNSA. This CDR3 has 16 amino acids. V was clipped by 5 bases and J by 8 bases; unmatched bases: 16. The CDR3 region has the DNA TGTGCCAGCAGCCAGAGGGGCGGGGACAGGAAGACGGGCTACACCTTC. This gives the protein CASSQRGGDRKTGYTF.

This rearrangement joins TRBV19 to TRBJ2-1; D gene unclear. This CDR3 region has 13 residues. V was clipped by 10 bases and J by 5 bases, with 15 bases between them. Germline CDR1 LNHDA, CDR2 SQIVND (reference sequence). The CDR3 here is CATSHSLHNEQFF. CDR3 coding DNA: TGTGCCACCTCTCACTCCTTACACAATGAGCAGTTCTTC.

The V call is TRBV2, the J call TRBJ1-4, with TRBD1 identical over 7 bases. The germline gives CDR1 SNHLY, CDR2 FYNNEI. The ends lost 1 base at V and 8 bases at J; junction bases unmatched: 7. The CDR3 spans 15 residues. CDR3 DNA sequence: TGTGCCAGCAGTGAAGTCTGGGACAGAAGCGAAAAACTGTTTTTT. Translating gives CASSEVWDRSEKLFF.

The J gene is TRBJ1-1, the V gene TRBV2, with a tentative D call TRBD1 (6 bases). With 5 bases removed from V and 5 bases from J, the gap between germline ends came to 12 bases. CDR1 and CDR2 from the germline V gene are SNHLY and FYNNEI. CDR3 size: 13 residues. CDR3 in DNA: TGTGCCAGCAGTTTACAGGGAAGTACTGAAGCTTTCTTT. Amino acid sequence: CASSLQGSTEAFF.

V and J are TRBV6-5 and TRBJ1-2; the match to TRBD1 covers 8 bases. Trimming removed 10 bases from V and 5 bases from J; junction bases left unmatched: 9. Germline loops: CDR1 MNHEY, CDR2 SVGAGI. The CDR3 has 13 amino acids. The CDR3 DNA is TGTGCCACCGTGGACAGGGAGAGATATGGCTACACCTTC. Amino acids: CATVDRERYGYTF.

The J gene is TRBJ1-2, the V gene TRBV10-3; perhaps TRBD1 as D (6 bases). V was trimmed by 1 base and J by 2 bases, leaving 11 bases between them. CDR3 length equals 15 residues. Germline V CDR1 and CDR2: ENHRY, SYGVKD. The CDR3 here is CAISEFAGANYGYTF. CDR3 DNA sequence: TGTGCCATCAGTGAGTTCGCGGGGGCCAACTATGGCTACACCTTC.

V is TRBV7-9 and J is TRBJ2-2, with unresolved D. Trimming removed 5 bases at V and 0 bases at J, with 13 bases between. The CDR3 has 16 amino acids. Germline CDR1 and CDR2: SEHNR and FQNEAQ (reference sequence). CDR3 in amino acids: CASSPPYETNTGELFF. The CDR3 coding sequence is TGTGCCAGCAGCCCCCCCTATGAGACGAACACCGGGGAGCTGTTTTTT.